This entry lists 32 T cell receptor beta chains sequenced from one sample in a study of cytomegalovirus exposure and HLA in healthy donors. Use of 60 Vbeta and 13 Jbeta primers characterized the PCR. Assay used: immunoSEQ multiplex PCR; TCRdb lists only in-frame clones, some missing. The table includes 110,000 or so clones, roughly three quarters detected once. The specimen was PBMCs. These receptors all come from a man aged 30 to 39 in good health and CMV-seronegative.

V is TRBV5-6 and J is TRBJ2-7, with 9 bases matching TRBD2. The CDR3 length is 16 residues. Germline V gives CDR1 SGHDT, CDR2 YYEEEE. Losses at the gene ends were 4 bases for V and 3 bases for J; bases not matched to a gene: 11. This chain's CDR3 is CASSPRGLAGDYEQYF. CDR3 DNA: TGTGCCAGCAGCCCTCGGGGTTTAGCGGGAGACTACGAGCAGTACTTC.

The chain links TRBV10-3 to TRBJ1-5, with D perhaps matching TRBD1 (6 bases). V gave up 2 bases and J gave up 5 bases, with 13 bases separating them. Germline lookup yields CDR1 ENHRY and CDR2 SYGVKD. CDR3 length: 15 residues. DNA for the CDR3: TGTGCCATCAGTGAGCACAGGGAGGGAGATCAGCCCCAGCATTTT. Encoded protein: CAISEHREGDQPQHF.

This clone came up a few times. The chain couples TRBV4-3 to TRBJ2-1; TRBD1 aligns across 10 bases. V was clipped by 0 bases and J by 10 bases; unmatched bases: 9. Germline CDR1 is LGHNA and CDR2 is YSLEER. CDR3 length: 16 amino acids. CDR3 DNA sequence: TGCGCCAGCAGCCAAGAACCGGGACAGGGGACTGAGGAGCAGTTCTTC. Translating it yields CASSQEPGQGTEEQFF.

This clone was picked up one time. This CDR3 is CASRRAGPTDTQYF. CDR3 sequence (DNA): TGTGCCAGCAGGCGAGCGGGACCAACAGATACGCAGTATTTT. The chain is built from TRBV2 and TRBJ2-3, with 7 bases that match TRBD2. Germline loops: CDR1 SNHLY, CDR2 FYNNEI. The CDR3 spans 14 residues. Losses at the gene ends were 6 bases for V and 3 bases for J; bases not matched to a gene: 6.

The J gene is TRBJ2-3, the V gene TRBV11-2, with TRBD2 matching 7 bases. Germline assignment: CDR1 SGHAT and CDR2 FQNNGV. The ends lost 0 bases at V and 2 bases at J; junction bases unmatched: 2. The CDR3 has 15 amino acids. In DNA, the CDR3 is TGTGCCAGCAGCTTAGAACGGGAGGACACAGATACGCAGTATTTT. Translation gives CASSLEREDTDTQYF.

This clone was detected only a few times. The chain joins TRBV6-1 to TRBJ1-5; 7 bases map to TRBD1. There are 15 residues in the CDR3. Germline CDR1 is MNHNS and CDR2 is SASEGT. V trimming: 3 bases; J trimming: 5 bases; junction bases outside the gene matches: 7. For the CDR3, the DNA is TGTGCCAGCAGTGAGGGGGACAGAAATTATCAGCCCCAGCATTTT. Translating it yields CASSEGDRNYQPQHF.

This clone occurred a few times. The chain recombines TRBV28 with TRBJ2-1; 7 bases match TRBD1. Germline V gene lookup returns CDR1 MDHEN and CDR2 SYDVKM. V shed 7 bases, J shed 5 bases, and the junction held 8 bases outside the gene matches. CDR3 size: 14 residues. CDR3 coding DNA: TGTGCCAGCAACCGACAGGGAAGTAACAATGAGCAGTTCTTC. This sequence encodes CASNRQGSNNEQFF.

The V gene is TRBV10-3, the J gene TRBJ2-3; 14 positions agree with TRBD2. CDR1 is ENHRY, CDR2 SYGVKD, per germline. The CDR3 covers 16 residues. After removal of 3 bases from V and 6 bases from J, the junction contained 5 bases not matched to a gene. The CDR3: CAISDGTSGRGDTQYF. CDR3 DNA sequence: TGTGCCATCAGTGACGGGACTAGCGGGAGAGGGGATACGCAGTATTTT.

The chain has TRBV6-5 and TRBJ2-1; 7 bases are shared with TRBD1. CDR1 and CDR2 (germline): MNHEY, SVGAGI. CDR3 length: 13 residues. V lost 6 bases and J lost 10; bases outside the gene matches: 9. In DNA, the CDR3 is TGTGCCAGCAGGGACATTTCGACAGGGGAGCAGTTCTTC. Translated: CASRDISTGEQFF.

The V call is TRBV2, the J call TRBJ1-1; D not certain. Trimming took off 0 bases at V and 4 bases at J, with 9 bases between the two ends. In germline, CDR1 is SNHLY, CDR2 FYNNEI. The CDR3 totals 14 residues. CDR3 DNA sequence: TGTGCCAGCAGTGAAGCGCCCGGTCCCACTGAAGCTTTCTTT. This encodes CASSEAPGPTEAFF. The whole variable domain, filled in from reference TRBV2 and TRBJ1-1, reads EPEVTQTPSHQVTQMGQEVILRCVPISNHLYFYWYRQILGQKVEFLVSFYNNEISEKSEIFDDQFSVERPDGSNFTLKIRSTKLEDSAMYFCASSEAPGPTEAFFGQGTRLTVV.

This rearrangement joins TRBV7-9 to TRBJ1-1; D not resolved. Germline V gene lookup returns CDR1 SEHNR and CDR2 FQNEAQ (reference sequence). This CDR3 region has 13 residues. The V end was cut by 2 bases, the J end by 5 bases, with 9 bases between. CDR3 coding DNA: TGTGCCAGCAGCTTATTAAGTCAGACTGAAGCTTTCTTT. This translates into CASSLLSQTEAFF.

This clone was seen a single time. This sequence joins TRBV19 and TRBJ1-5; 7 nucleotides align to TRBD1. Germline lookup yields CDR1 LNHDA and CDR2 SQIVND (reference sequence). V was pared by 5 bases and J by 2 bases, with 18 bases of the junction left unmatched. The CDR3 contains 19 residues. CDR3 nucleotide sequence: TGTGCCAGTAGTGACCAAGCGCCCGGGAGGGGGCTTGGCAATCAGCCCCAGCATTTT. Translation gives CASSDQAPGRGLGNQPQHF.

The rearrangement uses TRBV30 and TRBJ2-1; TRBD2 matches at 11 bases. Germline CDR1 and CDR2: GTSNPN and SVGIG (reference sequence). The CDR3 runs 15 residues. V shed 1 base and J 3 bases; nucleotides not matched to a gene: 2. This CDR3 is CAWSEGTSGYNEQFF. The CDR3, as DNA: TGTGCCTGGAGTGAAGGGACTAGCGGCTACAATGAGCAGTTCTTC.

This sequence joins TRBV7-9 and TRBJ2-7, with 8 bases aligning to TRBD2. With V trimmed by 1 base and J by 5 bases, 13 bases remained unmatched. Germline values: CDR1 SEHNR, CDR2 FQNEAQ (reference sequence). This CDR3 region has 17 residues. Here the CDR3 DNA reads TGTGCCAGCAGCTTAGGGGCTAACGGGAGGGCCGAAGACGAGCAGTACTTC. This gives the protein CASSLGANGRAEDEQYF.

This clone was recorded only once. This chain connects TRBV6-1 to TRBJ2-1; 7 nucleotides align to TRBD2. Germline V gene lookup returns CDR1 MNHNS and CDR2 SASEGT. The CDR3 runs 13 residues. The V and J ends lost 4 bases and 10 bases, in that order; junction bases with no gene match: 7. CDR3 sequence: CASSVLAAREQFF. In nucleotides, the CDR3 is TGTGCCAGCAGTGTCCTAGCGGCTAGGGAGCAGTTCTTC.

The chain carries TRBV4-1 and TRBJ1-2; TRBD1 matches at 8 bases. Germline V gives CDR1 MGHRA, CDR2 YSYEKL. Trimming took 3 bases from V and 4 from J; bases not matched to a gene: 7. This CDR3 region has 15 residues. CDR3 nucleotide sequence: TGCGCCAGCAGCCACCAGGGGGCGAATCCCTATGGCTACACCTTC. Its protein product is CASSHQGANPYGYTF.

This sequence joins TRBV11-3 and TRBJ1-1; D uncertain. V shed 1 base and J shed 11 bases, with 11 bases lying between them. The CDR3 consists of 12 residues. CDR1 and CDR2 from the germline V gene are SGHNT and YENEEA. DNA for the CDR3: TGTGCCAGCAGCTTAGGACTCGTAAGTGCTTTCTTT. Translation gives CASSLGLVSAFF.

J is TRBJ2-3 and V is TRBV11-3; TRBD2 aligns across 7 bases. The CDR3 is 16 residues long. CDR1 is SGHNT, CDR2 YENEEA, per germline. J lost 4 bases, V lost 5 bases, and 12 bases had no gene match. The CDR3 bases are TGTGCCAGCAGCCAATCGGGCGGGAGTGGCTCAGATACGCAGTATTTT. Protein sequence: CASSQSGGSGSDTQYF.

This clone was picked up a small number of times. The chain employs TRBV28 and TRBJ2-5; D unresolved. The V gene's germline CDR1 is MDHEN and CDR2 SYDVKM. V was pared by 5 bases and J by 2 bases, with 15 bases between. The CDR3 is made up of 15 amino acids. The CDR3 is CASSTPRLAQETQYF. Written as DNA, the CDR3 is TGTGCCAGCAGTACCCCGCGGTTAGCTCAAGAGACCCAGTACTTC.

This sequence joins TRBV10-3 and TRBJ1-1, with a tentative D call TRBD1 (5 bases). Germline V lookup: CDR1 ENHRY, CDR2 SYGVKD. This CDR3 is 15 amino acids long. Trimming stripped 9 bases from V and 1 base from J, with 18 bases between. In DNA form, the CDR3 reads TGTGCCATGCAAGGAGGGGAATCCCCGAACACTGAAGCTTTCTTT. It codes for CAMQGGESPNTEAFF.

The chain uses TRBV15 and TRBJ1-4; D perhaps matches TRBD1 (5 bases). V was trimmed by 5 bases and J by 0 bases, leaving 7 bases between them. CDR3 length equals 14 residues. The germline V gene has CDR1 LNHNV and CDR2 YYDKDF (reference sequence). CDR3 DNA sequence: TGTGCCACCAGCCGGGGGACAACTAATGAAAAACTGTTTTTT. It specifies CATSRGTTNEKLFF. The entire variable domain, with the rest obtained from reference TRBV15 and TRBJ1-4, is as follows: DAMVIQNPRYQVTQFGKPVTLSCSQTLNHNVMYWYQQKSSQAPKLLFHYYDKDFNNEADTPDNFQSRRPNTSFCFLDIRSPGLGDTAMYLCATSRGTTNEKLFFGSGTQLSVL.

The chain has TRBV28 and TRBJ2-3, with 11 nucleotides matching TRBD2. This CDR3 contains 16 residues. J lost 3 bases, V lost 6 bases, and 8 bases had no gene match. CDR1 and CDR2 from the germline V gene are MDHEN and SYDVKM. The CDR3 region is CASRNLRLAGTDTQYF. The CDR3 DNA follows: TGTGCCAGCAGAAACCTCCGACTAGCGGGAACAGATACGCAGTATTTT.

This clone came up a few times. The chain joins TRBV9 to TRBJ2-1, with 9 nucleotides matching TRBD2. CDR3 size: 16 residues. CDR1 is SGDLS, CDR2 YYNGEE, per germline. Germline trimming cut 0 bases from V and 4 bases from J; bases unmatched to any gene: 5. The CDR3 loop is CASSVGGSGSYNEQFF. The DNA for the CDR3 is TGTGCCAGCAGCGTAGGAGGTAGCGGGAGTTACAATGAGCAGTTCTTC.

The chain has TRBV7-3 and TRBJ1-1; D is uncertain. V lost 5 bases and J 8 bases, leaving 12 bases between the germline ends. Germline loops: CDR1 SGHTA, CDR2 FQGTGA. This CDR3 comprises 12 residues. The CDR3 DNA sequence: TGTGCCAGCAGCCTGCGACCGGGAGAAGCTTTCTTT. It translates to CASSLRPGEAFF. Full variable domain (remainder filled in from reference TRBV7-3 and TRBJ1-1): GAGVSQTPSNKVTEKGKYVELRCDPISGHTALYWYRQSLGQGPEFLIYFQGTGAADDSGLPNDRFFAVRPEGSVSTLKIQRTERGDSAVYLCASSLRPGEAFFGQGTRLTVV.

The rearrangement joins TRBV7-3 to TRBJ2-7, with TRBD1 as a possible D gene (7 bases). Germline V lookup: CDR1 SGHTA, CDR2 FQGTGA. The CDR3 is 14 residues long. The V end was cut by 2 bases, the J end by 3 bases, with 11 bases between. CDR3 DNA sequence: TGTGCCAGCAGCTTAGGACAGGAGGGCTACGAGCAGTACTTC. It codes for CASSLGQEGYEQYF.

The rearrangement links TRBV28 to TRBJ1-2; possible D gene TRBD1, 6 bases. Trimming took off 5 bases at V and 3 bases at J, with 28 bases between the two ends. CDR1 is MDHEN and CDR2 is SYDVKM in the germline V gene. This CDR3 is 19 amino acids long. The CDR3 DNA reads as TGTGCCAGCAGTCCCGCGTGGGCGCAAAGACAGGCGGCATACTATGGCTACACCTTC. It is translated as CASSPAWAQRQAAYYGYTF.

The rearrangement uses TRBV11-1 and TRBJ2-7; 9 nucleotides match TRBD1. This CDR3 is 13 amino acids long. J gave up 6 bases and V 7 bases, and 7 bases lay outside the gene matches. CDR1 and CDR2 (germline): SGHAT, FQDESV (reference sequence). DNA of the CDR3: TGTGCCAGCATGGACAGGGGTGCCCTCGAGCAGTACTTC. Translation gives CASMDRGALEQYF.

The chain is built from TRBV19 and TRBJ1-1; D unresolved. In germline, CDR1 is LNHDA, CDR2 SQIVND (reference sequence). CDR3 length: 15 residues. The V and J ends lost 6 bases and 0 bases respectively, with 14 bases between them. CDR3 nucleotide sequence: TGTGCCAGTAGAACCTCTTGGGCCATGAACACTGAAGCTTTCTTT. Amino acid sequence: CASRTSWAMNTEAFF.

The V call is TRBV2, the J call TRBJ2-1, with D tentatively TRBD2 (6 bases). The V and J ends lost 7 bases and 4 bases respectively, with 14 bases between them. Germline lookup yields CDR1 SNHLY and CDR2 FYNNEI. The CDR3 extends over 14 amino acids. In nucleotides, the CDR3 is TGTGCCAGCATAGAGCTGGCGGGATACAATGAGCAGTTCTTC. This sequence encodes CASIELAGYNEQFF.

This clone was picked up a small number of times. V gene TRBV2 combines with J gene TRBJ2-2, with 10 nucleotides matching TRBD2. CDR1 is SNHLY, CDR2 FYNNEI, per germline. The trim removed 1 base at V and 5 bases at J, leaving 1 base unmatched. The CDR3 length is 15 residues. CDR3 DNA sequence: TGTGCCAGCAGTGAAGGAGCGGGAGGGACCGGGGAGCTGTTTTTT. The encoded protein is CASSEGAGGTGELFF.

CDR3 sequence (DNA): TGCGCCAGCAGCCTGGGACAGGGCGAGCAGTACTTC. Protein sequence: CASSLGQGEQYF. The genes are TRBV5-1 and TRBJ2-7; TRBD1 aligns across 9 bases. This CDR3 region has 12 residues. The germline CDR1 and CDR2 sequences are SGHRS and YFSETQ. Germline trimming cut 4 bases from V and 6 bases from J; bases unmatched to any gene: 2.

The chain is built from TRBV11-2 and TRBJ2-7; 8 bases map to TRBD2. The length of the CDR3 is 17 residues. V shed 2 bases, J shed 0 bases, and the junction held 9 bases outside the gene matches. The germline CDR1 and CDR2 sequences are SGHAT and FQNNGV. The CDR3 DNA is TGTGCCAGCAGCTTAACAGGGCTAGCGGGTCCCTCCTACGAGCAGTACTTC. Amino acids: CASSLTGLAGPSYEQYF.